The 14 T cell receptor beta chains below were found in one sample sequenced in a study of cytomegalovirus exposure and HLA in healthy donors. Vbeta (60) and Jbeta (13) primers were used in the PCR. TCRdb's table, derived via immunoSEQ multiplex PCR, lists solely in-frame clones and lacks some. The sample records about 130,000 clones, over 70% being singletons. The sample taken for sequencing was PBMCs. All receptors come from a woman between 55 and 75 years old in good health and CMV-seropositive.

The gene calls are TRBV6-5 and TRBJ1-6, with D hard to call. With 0 bases removed from V and 9 bases from J, the gap between germline ends came to 6 bases. The V gene's germline CDR1 is MNHEY and CDR2 SVGAGI. There are 13 residues in the CDR3. Here the CDR3 DNA reads TGTGCCAGCAGTTACTCGGCTGGTTCACCCCTCCACTTT. Translated, it gives CASSYSAGSPLHF.

V and J are TRBV7-6 and TRBJ1-1, with no clear D. Germline V lookup: CDR1 SGHVS, CDR2 FNYEAQ. This CDR3 spans 14 amino acids. The V end was cut by 0 bases, the J end by 8 bases, with 13 bases between. The CDR3 region is CASSLAENTGEAFF. The CDR3 DNA follows: TGTGCCAGCAGCTTAGCGGAAAACACGGGGGAAGCTTTCTTT.

The CDR3 DNA follows: TGCGCCAGCAGCCCCAGGACAGGGGACACCGGGGAGCTGTTTTTT. This codes for CASSPRTGDTGELFF. This chain joins TRBV5-1 and TRBJ2-2; TRBD1 matches at 9 bases. CDR1 is SGHRS and CDR2 is YFSETQ in the germline V gene. This CDR3 contains 15 residues. V trimming: 4 bases; J trimming: 3 bases; junction bases outside the gene matches: 4.

This chain connects TRBV29-1 to TRBJ1-2; TRBD1 might be the D (6 bases). V was pared by 5 bases and J by 5 bases, with 15 bases between. The length of the CDR3 is 13 residues. Germline-derived CDR1 and CDR2 are SQVTM and ANQGSEA. CDR3 bases: TGCAGCGTTCCCTTACAGGGCGCATATGGCTACACCTTC. Amino acid sequence: CSVPLQGAYGYTF. The full variable domain, in which reference TRBV29-1 and TRBJ1-2 provide the parts outside the CDR3, is SAVISQKPSRDICQRGTSLTIQCQVDSQVTMMFWYRQQPGQSLTLIATANQGSEATYESGFVIDKFPISRPNLTFSTLTVSNMSPEDSSIYLCSVPLQGAYGYTFGSGTRLTVV.

The chain links TRBV19 to TRBJ2-7, with TRBD1 identical over 7 bases. V was pared by 4 bases and J by 0 bases, with 6 bases of the junction left unmatched. Per the germline V gene, CDR1 is LNHDA and CDR2 is SQIVND (reference sequence). The CDR3 consists of 15 residues. The CDR3 is CASSTPDRNSYEQYF. The CDR3 region has the DNA TGTGCCAGTAGTACTCCGGACAGGAACTCCTACGAGCAGTACTTC.

J is TRBJ1-3 and V is TRBV6-5; 7 nucleotides line up with TRBD1. The V gene's germline CDR1 is MNHEY and CDR2 SVGAGI. CDR3 length: 14 amino acids. V lost 6 bases and J lost 2; bases outside the gene matches: 4. The CDR3 protein is CASRDRLTGNTIYF. DNA for the CDR3: TGTGCCAGCAGGGACAGGTTAACTGGAAACACCATATATTTT.

V and J are TRBV25-1 and TRBJ1-4; TRBD1 agrees at 8 bases. Germline CDR1 is MGHDK and CDR2 is SYGVNS. After removal of 2 bases from V and 8 bases from J, the junction contained 7 bases not matched to a gene. The CDR3 extends over 15 amino acids. The CDR3, as DNA: TGTGCCAGCAGTGAACCGGCAGGGGGCTGGGAAAAACTGTTTTTT. Translation gives CASSEPAGGWEKLFF.

This sequence joins TRBV4-2 and TRBJ1-1, with TRBD1 identical over 9 bases. The V gene's germline CDR1 is LGHNA and CDR2 YNFKEQ. The V gene end was trimmed by 2 bases and the J gene end by 3 bases; junction bases not matched to a gene: 7. The CDR3 runs to 16 residues. The CDR3 nucleotides are TGTGCCAGCAGCCAACCTAGAACAGGGGGCTACACTGAAGCTTTCTTT. The encoded protein is CASSQPRTGGYTEAFF.

This sequence joins TRBV9 and TRBJ1-1; D remains ambiguous. V dropped 1 base and J dropped 6 bases, with 10 bases sitting between them. The V gene's germline CDR1 is SGDLS and CDR2 YYNGEE. CDR3 length equals 13 residues. This chain's CDR3 is CASSVTEEAEAFF. For the CDR3, the DNA is TGTGCCAGCAGCGTAACGGAGGAAGCTGAAGCTTTCTTT.

To note about this clone: The sample carries other DNA sequences with the same CDR3. This rearrangement joins TRBV6-1 to TRBJ1-1; TRBD1 might be the D (5 bases). The ends were cut back, 4 bases at V and 5 bases at J, with 11 bases in the middle. Germline values: CDR1 MNHNS, CDR2 SASEGT. The CDR3 sequence is 13 residues long. The CDR3 bases are TGTGCCAGCAGTGGTGGGGGGTGGACTGAAGCTTTCTTT. It specifies CASSGGGWTEAFF.

This clone is a singleton in its sample. V gene TRBV5-1 combines with J gene TRBJ1-1; D is uncertain. V shed 2 bases and J shed 5 bases, with 10 bases lying between them. Germline V gene data show CDR1 as SGHRS and CDR2 as YFSETQ. The CDR3 has 13 residues. CDR3 nucleotides: TGCGCCAGCAGCTTTGAGGGCCGAACTGAAGCTTTCTTT. Protein sequence: CASSFEGRTEAFF.

This clone was counted once. The chain uses TRBV6-5 and TRBJ2-1; the match to TRBD1 covers 9 bases. Trimming cost V 6 bases and J 4 bases; bases outside gene matches: 7. This CDR3 spans 15 amino acids. Germline V lookup: CDR1 MNHEY, CDR2 SVGAGI. The CDR3 spells CASSFDRGSYNEQFF. For the CDR3, the DNA is TGTGCCAGCAGCTTTGACAGGGGGTCATACAATGAGCAGTTCTTC.

This chain links TRBV16 with TRBJ1-3; 8 bases fit TRBD1. The CDR3 sequence is 18 residues long. Trimming took 6 bases from V and 0 from J; bases not matched to a gene: 13. Germline V lookup: CDR1 KGHSY, CDR2 FQNENV. CDR3 sequence reads: CASRLGTGAEISGNTIYF. The CDR3 nucleotides read TGTGCCAGCAGACTCGGGACAGGAGCCGAGATCTCTGGAAACACCATATATTTT.

The chain has TRBV27 and TRBJ1-4; D is undetermined. From germline, CDR1 is MNHEY and CDR2 SMNVEV (reference sequence). V gave up 6 bases and J gave up 8 bases, with 10 bases separating them. The CDR3 consists of 12 residues. The CDR3 DNA follows: TGTGCCAGCAGGGGCCCGGGGGAAAAACTGTTTTTT. It translates to CASRGPGEKLFF.